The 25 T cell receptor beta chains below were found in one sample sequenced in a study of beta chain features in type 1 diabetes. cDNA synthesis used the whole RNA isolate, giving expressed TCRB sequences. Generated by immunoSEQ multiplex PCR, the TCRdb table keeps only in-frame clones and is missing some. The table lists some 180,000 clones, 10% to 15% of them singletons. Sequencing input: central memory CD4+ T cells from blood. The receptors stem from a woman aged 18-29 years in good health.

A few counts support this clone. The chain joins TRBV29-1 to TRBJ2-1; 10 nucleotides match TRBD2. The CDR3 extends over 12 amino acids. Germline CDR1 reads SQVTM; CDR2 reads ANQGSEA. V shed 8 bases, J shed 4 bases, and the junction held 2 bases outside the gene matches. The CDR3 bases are TGCAGCTCGACTAGCGGGTACAATGAGCAGTTCTTC. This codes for CSSTSGYNEQFF.

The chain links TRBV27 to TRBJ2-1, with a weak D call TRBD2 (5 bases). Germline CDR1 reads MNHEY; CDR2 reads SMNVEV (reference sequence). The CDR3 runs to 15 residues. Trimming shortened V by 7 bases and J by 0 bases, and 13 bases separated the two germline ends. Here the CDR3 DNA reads TGTGCCAGCAAGAGGGCTCCAAGCTCCTACAATGAGCAGTTCTTC. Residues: CASKRAPSSYNEQFF.

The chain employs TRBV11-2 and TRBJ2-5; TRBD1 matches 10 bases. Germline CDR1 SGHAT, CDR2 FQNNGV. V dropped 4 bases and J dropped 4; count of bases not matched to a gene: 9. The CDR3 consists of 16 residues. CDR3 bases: TGTGCCAGCAGCTCCACGGGACAGGGGAATATAGAGACCCAGTACTTC. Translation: CASSSTGQGNIETQYF.

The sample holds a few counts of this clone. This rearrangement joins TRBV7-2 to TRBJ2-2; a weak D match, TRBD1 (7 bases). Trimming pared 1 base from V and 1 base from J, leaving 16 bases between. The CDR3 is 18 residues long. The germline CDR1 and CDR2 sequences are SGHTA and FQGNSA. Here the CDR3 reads CASSLVRTGGGNTGELFF. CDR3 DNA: TGTGCCAGCAGCTTAGTGAGGACAGGAGGGGGGAACACCGGGGAGCTGTTTTTT.

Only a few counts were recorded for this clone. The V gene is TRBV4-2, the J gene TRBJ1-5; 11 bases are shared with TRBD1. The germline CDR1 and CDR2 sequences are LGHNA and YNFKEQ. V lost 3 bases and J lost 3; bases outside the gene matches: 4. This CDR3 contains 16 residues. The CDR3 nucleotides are TGTGCCAGCAGCCACGGGACAGGGGGAGACAATCAGCCCCAGCATTTT. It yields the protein CASSHGTGGDNQPQHF.

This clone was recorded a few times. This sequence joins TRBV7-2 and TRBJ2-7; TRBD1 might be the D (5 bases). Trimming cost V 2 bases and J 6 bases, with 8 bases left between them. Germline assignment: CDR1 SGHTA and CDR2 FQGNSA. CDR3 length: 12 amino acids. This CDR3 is CASSLRTSEQYF. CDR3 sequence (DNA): TGTGCCAGCAGCTTACGGACATCCGAGCAGTACTTC.

The CDR3 loop is CASSVGQGLTSSYNEQFF. CDR3 sequence (DNA): TGTGCCAGCAGCGTAGGTCAGGGCTTGACCAGCTCCTACAATGAGCAGTTCTTC. The rearrangement uses TRBV9 and TRBJ2-1, with D possibly TRBD1 on 5 matching bases. Trimming left V 0 bases short and J 0 bases short, with 16 bases between. CDR1 and CDR2 from the germline V gene are SGDLS and YYNGEE. CDR3 size: 18 residues.

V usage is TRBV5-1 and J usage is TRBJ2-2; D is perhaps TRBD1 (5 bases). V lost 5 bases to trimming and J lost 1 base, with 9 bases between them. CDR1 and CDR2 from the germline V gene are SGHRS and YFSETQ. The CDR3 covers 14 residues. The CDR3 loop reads CASREGQNTGELFF. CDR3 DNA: TGCGCCAGCAGAGAAGGACAGAACACCGGGGAGCTGTTTTTT.

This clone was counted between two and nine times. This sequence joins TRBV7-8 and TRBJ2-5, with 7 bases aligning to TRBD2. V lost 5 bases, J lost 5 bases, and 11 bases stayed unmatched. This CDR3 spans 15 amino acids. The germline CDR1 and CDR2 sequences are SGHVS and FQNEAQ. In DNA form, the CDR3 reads TGTGCCAGCAGCCCCCTGGGGGGAGGGCGCGAGACCCAGTACTTC. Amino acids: CASSPLGGGRETQYF.

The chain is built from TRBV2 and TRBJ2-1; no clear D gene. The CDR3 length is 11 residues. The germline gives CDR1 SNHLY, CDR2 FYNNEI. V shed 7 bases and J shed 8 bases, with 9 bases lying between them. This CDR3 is CASTQLHEQFF. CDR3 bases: TGTGCCAGCACCCAACTCCATGAGCAGTTCTTC.

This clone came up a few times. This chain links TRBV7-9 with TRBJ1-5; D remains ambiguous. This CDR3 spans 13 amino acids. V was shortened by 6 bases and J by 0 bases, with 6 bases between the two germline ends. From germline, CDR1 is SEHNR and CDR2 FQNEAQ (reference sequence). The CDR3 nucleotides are TGTGCCAGCAGTGGCAGTAGCAATCAGCCCCAGCATTTT. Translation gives CASSGSSNQPQHF.

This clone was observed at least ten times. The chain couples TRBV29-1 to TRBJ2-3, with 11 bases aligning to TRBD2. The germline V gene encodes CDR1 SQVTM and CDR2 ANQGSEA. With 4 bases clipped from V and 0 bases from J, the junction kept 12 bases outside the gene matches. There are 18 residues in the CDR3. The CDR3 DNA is TGCAGCGTTGTTCCCTTAGCGGGAGGGCCAGGAAGCACAGATACGCAGTATTTT. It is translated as CSVVPLAGGPGSTDTQYF.

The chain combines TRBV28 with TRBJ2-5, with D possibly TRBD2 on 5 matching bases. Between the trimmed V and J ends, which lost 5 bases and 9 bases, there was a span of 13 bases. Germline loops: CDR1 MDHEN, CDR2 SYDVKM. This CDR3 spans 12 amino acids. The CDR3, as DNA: TGTGCCAGCAGTGCCGGGTCGAGGGCCCAGTACTTC. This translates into CASSAGSRAQYF.

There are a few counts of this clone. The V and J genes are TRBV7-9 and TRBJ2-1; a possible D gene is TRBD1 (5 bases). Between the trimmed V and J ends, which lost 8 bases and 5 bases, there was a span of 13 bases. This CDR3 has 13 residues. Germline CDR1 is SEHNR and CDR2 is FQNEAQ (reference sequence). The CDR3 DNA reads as TGTGCCAGCGCCAAGACAGATCACAATGAGCAGTTCTTC. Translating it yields CASAKTDHNEQFF. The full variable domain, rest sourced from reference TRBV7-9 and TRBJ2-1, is DTGVSQNPRHKITKRGQNVTFRCDPISEHNRLYWYRQTLGQGPEFLTYFQNEAQLEKSRLLSDRFSAERPKGSFSTLEIQRTEQGDSAMYLCASAKTDHNEQFFGPGTRLTVL.

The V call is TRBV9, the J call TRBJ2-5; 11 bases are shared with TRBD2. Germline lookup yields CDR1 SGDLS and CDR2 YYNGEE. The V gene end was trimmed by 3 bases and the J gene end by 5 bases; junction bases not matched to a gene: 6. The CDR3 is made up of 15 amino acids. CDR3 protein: CASSALSGRAETQYF. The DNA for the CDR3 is TGTGCCAGCAGCGCCCTTAGCGGGAGGGCGGAGACCCAGTACTTC.

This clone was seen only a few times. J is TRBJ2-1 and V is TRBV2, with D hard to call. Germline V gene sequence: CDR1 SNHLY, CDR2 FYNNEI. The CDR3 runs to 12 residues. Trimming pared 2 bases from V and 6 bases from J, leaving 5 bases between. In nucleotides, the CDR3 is TGTGCCAGCAGTGAATTTCTCAATGAGCAGTTCTTC. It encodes CASSEFLNEQFF.

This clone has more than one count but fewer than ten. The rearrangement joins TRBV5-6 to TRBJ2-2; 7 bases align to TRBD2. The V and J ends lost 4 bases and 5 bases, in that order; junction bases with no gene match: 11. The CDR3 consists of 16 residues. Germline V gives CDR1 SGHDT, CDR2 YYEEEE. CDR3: CASSRGTVGGTGELFF. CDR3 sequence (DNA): TGTGCCAGCAGCCGCGGGACCGTCGGGGGGACCGGGGAGCTGTTTTTT.

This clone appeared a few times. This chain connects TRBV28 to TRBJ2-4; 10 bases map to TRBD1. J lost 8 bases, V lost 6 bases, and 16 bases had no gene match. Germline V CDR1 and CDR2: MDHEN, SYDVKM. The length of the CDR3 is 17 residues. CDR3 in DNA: TGTGCCAGCAGCTTCCGTCCCGGGACAGGGGTCGGGCACATTCAGTACTTC. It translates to CASSFRPGTGVGHIQYF.

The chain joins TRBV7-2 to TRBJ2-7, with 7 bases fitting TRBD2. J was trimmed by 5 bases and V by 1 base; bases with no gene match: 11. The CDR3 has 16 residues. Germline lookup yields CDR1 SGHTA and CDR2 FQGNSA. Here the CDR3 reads CASSLGGGLAFNEQYF. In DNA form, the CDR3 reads TGTGCCAGCAGCTTAGGGGGGGGACTTGCCTTCAACGAGCAGTACTTC.

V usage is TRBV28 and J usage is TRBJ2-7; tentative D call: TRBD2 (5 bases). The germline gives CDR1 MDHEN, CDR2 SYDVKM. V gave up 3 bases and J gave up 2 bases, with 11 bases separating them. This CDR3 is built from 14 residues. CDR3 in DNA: TGTGCCAGCAGTTTGGGAGTAAGGGCCTACGAGCAGTACTTC. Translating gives CASSLGVRAYEQYF.

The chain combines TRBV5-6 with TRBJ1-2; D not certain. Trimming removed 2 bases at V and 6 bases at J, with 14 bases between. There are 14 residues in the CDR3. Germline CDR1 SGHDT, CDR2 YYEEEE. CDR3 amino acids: CASSFGVAVHGYTF. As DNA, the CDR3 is TGTGCCAGCAGCTTCGGTGTTGCCGTTCATGGCTACACCTTC.

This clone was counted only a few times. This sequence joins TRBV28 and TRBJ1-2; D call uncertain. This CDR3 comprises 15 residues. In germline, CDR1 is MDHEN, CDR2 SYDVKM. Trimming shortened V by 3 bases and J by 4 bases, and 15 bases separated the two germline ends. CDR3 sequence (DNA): TGTGCCAGCAGTTTGAAGTTCGGTCGAAGCTATGGCTACACCTTC. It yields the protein CASSLKFGRSYGYTF.

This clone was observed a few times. This chain's CDR3 is CSVAGGGMSDEQYF. The CDR3 coding sequence is TGCAGCGTGGCAGGGGGCGGTATGAGCGACGAGCAGTACTTC. The chain links TRBV29-1 to TRBJ2-7; 8 positions match TRBD1. Germline values: CDR1 SQVTM, CDR2 ANQGSEA. J lost 5 bases, V lost 6 bases, and 12 bases had no gene match. There are 14 residues in the CDR3.

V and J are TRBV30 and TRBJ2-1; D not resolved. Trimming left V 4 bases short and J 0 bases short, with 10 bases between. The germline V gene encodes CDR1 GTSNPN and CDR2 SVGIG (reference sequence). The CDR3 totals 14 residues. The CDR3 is CAWILSSSYNEQFF. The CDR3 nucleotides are TGTGCCTGGATTTTATCTAGCTCCTACAATGAGCAGTTCTTC.

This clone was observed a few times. CDR3 in amino acids: CAWSVPGGLSYEQYF. CDR3 in DNA: TGTGCCTGGAGTGTACCAGGGGGGCTTTCCTACGAGCAGTACTTC. This chain links TRBV30 with TRBJ2-7; TRBD1 is a possible D gene (7 bases). The germline gives CDR1 GTSNPN, CDR2 SVGIG (reference sequence). Trimming removed 0 bases from V and 1 base from J, with 13 bases in between. This CDR3 is built from 15 residues. Supplemented by reference TRBV30 and TRBJ2-7, the full variable domain reads SQTIHQWPATLVQPVGSPLSLECTVEGTSNPNLYWYRQAAGRGLQLLFYSVGIGQISSEVPQNLSASRPQDRQFILSSKKLLLSDSGFYLCAWSVPGGLSYEQYFGPGTRLTVT.